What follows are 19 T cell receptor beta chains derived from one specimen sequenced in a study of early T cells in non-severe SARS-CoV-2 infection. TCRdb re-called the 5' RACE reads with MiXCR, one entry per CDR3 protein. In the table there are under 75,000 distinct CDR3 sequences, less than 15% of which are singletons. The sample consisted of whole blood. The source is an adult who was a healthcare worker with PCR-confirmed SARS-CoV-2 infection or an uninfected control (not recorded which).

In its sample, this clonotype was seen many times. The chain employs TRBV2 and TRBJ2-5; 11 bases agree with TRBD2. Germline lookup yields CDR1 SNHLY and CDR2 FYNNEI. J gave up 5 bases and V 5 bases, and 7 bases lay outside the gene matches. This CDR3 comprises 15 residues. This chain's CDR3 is CASSLLAGVIETQYF. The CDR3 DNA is TGTGCCAGCAGTCTACTAGCGGGAGTAATCGAGACCCAGTACTTC.

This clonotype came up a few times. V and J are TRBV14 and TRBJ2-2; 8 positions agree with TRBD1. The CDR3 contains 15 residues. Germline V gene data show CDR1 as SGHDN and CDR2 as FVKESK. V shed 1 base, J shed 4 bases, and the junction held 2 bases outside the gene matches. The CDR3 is CASSQGQGATGELFF. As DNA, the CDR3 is TGTGCCAGCAGCCAAGGGCAGGGGGCCACCGGGGAGCTGTTTTTT.

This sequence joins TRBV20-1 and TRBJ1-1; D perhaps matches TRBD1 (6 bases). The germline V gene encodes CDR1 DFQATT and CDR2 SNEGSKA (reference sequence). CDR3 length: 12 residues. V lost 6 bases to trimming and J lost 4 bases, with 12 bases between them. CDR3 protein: CSATRDTTEAFF. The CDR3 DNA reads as TGCAGTGCAACGCGGGACACCACTGAAGCTTTCTTT.

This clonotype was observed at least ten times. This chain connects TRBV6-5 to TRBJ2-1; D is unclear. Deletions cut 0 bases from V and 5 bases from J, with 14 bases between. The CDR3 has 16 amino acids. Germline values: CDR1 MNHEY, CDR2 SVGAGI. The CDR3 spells CASSYSSAGANNEQFF. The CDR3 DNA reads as TGTGCCAGCAGTTACTCGTCGGCAGGTGCCAACAATGAGCAGTTCTTC.

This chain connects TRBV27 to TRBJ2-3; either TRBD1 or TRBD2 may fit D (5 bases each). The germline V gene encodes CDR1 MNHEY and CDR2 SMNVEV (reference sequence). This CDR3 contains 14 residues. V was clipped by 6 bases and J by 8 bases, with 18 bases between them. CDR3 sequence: CASRLIQGVSTQYF. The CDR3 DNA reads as TGTGCCAGCAGGTTGATTCAGGGAGTAAGTACGCAGTATTTT.

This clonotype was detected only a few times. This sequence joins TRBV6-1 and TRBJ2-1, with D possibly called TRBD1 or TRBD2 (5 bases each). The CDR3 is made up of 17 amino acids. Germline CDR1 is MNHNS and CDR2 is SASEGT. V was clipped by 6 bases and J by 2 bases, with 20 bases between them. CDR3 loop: CASRGDLHRFPYNEQFF. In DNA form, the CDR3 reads TGTGCCAGCAGAGGGGACCTCCACAGGTTCCCCTACAATGAGCAGTTCTTC.

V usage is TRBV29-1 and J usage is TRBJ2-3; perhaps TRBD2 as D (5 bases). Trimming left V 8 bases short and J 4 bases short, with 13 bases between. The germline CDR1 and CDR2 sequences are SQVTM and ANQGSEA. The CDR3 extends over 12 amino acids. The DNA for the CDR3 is TGCAGCCCCCGAACCGGGGCAGATACGCAGTATTTT. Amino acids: CSPRTGADTQYF.

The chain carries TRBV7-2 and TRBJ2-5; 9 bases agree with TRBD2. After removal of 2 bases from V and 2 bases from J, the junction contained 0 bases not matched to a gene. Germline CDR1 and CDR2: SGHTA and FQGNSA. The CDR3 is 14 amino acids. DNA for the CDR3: TGTGCCAGCAGCTTACTAGCGGGACAAGAGACCCAGTACTTC. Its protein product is CASSLLAGQETQYF.

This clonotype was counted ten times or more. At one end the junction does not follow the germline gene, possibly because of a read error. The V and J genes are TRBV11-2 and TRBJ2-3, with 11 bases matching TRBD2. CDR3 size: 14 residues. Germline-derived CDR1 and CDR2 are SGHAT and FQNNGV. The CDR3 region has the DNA TGTGCCAGCAGTTTAGCGGGAGGGCCAGATACGCAGTATTTT. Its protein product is CASSLAGGPDTQYF.

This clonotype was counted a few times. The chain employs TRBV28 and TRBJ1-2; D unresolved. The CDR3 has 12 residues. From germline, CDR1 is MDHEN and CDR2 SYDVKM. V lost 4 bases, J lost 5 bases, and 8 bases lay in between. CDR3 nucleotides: TGTGCCAGCAGTTCCACAACTTATGGCTACACCTTC. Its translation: CASSSTTYGYTF.

DNA of the CDR3: TGTGCCAGCAGTGAATGGGCAGGGACTGAAGCTTTCTTT. It specifies CASSEWAGTEAFF. The genes are TRBV25-1 and TRBJ1-1, with a weak D call TRBD1 (5 bases). The CDR3 runs 13 residues. The germline CDR1 and CDR2 sequences are MGHDK and SYGVNS. Trimming stripped 1 base from V and 5 bases from J, with 8 bases between. Together with reference TRBV25-1 and TRBJ1-1, the CDR3 gives the full variable domain: EADIYQTPRYLVIGTGKKITLECSQTMGHDKMYWYQQDPGMELHLIHYSYGVNSTEKGDLSSESTVSRIRTEHFPLTLESARPSHTSQYLCASSEWAGTEAFFGQGTRLTVV.

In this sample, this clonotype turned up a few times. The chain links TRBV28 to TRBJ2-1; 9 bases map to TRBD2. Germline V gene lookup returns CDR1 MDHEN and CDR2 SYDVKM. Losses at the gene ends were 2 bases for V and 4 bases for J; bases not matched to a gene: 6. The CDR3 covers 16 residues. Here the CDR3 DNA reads TGTGCCAGCAGTTTAATCCTAGCGGGGTATTACAATGAGCAGTTCTTC. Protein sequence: CASSLILAGYYNEQFF.

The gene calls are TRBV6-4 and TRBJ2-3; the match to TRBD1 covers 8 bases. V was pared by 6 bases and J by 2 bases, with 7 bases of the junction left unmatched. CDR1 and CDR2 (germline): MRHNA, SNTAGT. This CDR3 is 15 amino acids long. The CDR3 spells CASSLGQGNTDTQYF. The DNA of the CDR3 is TGTGCCAGCAGCCTTGGACAGGGAAACACAGATACGCAGTATTTT.

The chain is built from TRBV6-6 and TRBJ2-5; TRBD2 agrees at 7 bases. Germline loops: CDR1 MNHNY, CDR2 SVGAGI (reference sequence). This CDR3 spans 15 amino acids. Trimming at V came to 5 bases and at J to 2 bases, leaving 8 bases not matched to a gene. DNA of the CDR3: TGTGCCAGCAGTAGGAGCGGGACGCCGCAAGAGACCCAGTACTTC. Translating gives CASSRSGTPQETQYF.

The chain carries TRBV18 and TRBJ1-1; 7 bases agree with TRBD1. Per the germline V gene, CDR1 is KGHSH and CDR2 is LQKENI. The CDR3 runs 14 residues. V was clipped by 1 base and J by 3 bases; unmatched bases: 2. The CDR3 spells CASSPRTGDTEAFF. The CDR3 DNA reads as TGTGCCAGCTCACCACGGACAGGCGACACTGAAGCTTTCTTT.

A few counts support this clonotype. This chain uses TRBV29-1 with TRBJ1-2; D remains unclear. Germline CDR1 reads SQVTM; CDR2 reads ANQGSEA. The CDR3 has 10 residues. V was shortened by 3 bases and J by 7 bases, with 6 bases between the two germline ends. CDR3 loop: CSVDTSGYTF. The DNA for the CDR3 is TGCAGCGTTGACACAAGTGGCTACACCTTC.

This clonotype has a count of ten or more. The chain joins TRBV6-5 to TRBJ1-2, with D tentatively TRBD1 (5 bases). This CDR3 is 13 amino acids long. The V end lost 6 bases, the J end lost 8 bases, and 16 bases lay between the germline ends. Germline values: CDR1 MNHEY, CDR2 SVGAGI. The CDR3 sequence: CASSPGGSEGYTF. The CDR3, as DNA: TGTGCCAGCAGCCCCGGGGGATCCGAGGGCTACACCTTC.

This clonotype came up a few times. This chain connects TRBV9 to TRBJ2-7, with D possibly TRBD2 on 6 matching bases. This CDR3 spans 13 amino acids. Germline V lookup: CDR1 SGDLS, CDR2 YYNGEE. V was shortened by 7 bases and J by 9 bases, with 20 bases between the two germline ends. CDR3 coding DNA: TGTGCCAGCTCCCGGGGGTCCTCTAGTAGGCAGTACTTC. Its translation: CASSRGSSSRQYF.

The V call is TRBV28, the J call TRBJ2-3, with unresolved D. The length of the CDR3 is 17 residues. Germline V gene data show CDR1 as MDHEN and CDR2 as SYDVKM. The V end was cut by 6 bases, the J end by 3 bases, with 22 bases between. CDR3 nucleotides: TGTGCCAGCAGCTTAAAACAGATTCTCATCGGAACAGATACGCAGTATTTT. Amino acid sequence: CASSLKQILIGTDTQYF.